This T cell receptor beta chain stems from a study of blood T cell repertoires in COVID-19. V dropped 6 bases and J dropped 5; count of bases not matched to a gene: 21. This CDR3 spans 18 amino acids. CDR1 is LNHNV, CDR2 YYDKDF, per germline (reference sequence). Profiling relied on immunoSEQ multiplex PCR, and the TCRdb table lists in-frame clones only, not all of them. The data contain 90,000 to 95,000 clones, about 91% of them singletons. V and J are TRBV15 and TRBJ2-5; 7 bases fit TRBD1. The sequencing input was peripheral blood. This TCR was recovered from a woman between 65 and 79 years old with acute or convalescent COVID-19. The CDR3 nucleotides read TGTGCCACCAGGAGCGATGACAGGGCTTCCCAACACGGGGAGACCCAGTACTTC. Protein product: CATRSDDRASQHGETQYF. Full variable domain (outside the CDR3, taken from reference TRBV15 and TRBJ2-5): DAMVIQNPRYQVTQFGKPVTLSCSQTLNHNVMYWYQQKSSQAPKLLFHYYDKDFNNEADTPDNFQSRRPNTSFCFLDIRSPGLGDTAMYLCATRSDDRASQHGETQYFGPGTRLLVL.